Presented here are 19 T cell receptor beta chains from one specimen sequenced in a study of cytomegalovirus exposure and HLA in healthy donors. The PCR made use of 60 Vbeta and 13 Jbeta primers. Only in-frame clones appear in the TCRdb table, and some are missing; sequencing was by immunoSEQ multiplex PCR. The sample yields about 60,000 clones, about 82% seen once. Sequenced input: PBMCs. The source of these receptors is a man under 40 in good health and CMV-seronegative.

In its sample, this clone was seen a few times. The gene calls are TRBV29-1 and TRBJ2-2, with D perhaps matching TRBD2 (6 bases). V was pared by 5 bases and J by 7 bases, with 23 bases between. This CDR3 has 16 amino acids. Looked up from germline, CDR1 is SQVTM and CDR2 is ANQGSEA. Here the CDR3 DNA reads TGCAGCGTTCCCAGCCCTGGGGGGTTAGGGGTCGGGGAGCTGTTTTTT. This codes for CSVPSPGGLGVGELFF.

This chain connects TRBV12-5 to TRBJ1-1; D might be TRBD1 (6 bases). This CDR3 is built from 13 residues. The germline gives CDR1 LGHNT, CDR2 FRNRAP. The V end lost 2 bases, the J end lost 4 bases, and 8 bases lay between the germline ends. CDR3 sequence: CASGLTGTTEAFF. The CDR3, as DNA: TGTGCTAGTGGTTTGACAGGGACCACTGAAGCTTTCTTT.

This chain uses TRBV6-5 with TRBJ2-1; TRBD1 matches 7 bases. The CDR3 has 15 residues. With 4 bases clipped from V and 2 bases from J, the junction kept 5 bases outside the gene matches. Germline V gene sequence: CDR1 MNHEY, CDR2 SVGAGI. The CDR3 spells CASSSGRGTYNEQFF. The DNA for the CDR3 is TGTGCCAGCAGTTCCGGCAGGGGGACCTACAATGAGCAGTTCTTC.

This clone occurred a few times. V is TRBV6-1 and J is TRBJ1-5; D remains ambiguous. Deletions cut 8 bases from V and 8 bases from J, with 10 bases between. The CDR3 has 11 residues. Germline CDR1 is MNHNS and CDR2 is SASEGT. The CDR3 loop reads CASSLTEPQHF. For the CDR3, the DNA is TGTGCCAGCTCTCTTACGGAGCCCCAGCATTTT.

CDR3 coding DNA: TGCGCCAGCAGCCCAAGCGATCGGGGATTCGACAATGAGCAGTTCTTC. Translation gives CASSPSDRGFDNEQFF. V is TRBV4-1 and J is TRBJ2-1; tentatively, D is TRBD2 (5 bases). Trimming removed 4 bases at V and 5 bases at J, with 18 bases between. The germline gives CDR1 MGHRA, CDR2 YSYEKL. This CDR3 is 16 amino acids long.

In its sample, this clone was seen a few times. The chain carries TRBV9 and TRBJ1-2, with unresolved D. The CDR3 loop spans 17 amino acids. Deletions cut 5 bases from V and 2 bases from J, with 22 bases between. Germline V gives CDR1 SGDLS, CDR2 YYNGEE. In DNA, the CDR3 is TGTGCCAGCAGAGCTAGCCTAGGAGGAGGACCGAACTATGGCTACACCTTC. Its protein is CASRASLGGGPNYGYTF.

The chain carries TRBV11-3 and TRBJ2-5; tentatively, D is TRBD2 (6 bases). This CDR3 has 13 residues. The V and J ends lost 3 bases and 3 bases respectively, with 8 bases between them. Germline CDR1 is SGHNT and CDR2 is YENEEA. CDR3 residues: CASSLGLKETQYF. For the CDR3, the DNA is TGTGCCAGCAGCTTGGGACTGAAAGAGACCCAGTACTTC.

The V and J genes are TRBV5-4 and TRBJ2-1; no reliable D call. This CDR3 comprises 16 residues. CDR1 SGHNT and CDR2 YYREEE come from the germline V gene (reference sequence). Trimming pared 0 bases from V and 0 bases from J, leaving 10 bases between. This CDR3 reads CASSLEGWSSYNEQFF. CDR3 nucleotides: TGTGCCAGCAGCTTGGAAGGCTGGAGCTCCTACAATGAGCAGTTCTTC.

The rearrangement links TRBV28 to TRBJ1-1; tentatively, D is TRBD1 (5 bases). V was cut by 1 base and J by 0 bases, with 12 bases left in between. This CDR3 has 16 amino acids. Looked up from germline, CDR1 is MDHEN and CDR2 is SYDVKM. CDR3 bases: TGTGCCAGCAGTTTATTCGGGGGAGCTATGAACACTGAAGCTTTCTTT. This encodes CASSLFGGAMNTEAFF. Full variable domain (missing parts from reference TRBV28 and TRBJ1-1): DVKVTQSSRYLVKRTGEKVFLECVQDMDHENMFWYRQDPGLGLRLIYFSYDVKMKEKGDIPEGYSVSREKKERFSLILESASTNQTSMYLCASSLFGGAMNTEAFFGQGTRLTVV.

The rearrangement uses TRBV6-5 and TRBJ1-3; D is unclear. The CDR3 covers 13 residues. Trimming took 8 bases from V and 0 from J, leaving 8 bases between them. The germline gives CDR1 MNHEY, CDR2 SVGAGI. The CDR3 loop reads CASGSLSGNTIYF. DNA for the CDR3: TGTGCCAGCGGCAGTCTCTCTGGAAACACCATATATTTT.

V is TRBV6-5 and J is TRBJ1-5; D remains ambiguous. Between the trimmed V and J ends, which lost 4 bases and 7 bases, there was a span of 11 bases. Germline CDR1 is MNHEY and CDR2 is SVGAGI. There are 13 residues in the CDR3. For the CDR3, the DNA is TGTGCCAGCAGTTGGACGCCGGGGCAGCCCCAGCATTTT. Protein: CASSWTPGQPQHF.

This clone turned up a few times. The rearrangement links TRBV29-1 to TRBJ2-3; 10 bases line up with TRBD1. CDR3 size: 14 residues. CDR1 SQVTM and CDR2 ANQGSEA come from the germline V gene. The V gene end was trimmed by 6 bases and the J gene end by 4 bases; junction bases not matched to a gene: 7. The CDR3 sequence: CSVRQGASADTQYF. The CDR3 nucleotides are TGCAGCGTCCGACAGGGGGCATCGGCAGATACGCAGTATTTT.

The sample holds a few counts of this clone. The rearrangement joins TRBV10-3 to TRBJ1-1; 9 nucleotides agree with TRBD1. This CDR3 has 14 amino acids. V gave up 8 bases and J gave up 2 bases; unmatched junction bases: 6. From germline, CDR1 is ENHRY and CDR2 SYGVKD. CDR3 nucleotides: TGTGCCATCGCACCGGGACAGGGTAACACTGAAGCTTTCTTT. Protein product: CAIAPGQGNTEAFF.

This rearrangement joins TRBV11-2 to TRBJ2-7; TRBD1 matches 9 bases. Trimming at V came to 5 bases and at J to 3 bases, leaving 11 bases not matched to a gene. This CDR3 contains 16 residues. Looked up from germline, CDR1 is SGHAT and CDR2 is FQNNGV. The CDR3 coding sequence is TGTGCCAGCAGCCTTCCCGGGACAGGGACAAGCTACGAGCAGTACTTC. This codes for CASSLPGTGTSYEQYF.

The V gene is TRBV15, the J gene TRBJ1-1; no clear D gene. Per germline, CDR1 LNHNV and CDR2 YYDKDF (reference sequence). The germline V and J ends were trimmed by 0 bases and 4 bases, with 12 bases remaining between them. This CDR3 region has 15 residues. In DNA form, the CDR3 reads TGTGCCACCAGCAGAGATCGGGTGTGGAGCACTGAAGCTTTCTTT. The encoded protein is CATSRDRVWSTEAFF.

The CDR3 DNA is TGTGCCAGCTCACCAACGAAGGAGTTAAGCTACAATGAGCAGTTCTTC. Translation: CASSPTKELSYNEQFF. The chain links TRBV18 to TRBJ2-1; D not certain. V lost 2 bases to trimming and J lost 3 bases, with 14 bases between them. CDR3 size: 16 residues. Germline V CDR1 and CDR2: KGHSH, LQKENI.

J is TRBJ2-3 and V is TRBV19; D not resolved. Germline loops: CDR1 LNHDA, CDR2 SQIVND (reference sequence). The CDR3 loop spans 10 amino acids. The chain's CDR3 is CRKSTDTQYF. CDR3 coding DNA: TGTCGCAAGTCTACTGATACGCAGTATTTT.

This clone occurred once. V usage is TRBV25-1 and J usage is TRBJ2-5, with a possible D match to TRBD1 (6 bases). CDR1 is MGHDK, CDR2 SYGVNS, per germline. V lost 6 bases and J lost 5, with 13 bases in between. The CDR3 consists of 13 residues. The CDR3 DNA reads TGTGCCAGCAGACAGGGATTCTGGGAGACCCAGTACTTC. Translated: CASRQGFWETQYF.

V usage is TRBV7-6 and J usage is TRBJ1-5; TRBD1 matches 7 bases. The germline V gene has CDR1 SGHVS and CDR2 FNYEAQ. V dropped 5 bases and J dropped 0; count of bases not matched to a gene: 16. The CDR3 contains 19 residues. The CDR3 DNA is TGTGCCAGCAGCAGCTTAGGATGGGGACAGTATTATAGCAATCAGCCCCAGCATTTT. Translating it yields CASSSLGWGQYYSNQPQHF.